This T cell receptor beta chain emerged from a study of cytomegalovirus exposure and HLA in healthy donors. Overall study results and limits: Within an earlier analysis, most TCR beta V segments proved productive either about 90% or about 30% of the time. Association of roughly 18,000 TCR beta sequences with HLA alleles was found at 0.05 false discovery rate in a later analysis.

Concerning this clone: The antigen is not known.

The PCR made use of 60 Vbeta and 13 Jbeta primers. This table comes from immunoSEQ multiplex PCR, and its TCRdb copy is limited to in-frame clones, with some not included. The table has about 190,000 clones, less than 85% seen once; the top ten hold 1%. Germline CDR1 reads SEHNR; CDR2 reads FQNEAQ (reference sequence). V was clipped by 4 bases and J by 5 bases; unmatched bases: 2. The CDR3 has 12 residues. The rearrangement uses TRBV7-9 and TRBJ2-7, with 7 bases lining up with TRBD1. Sequencing input: PBMCs. This receptor was identified in a boy under 10 years old in good health and CMV-seronegative. CDR3 residues: CASSSTGDEQYF. For the CDR3, the DNA is TGTGCCAGCAGCTCTACAGGGGACGAGCAGTACTTC.